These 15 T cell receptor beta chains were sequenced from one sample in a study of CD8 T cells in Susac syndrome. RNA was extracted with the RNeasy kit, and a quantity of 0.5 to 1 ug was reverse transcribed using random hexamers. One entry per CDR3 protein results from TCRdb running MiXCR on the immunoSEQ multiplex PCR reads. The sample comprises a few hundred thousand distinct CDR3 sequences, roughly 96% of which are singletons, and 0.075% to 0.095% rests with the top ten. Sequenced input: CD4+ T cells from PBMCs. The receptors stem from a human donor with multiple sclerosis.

The CDR3 DNA is TGTGCCACCAGGGGCTTCACCTACGAGCAGTACTTC. This codes for CATRGFTYEQYF. V is TRBV27 and J is TRBJ2-7, with D maybe TRBD1 (6 bases). The germline CDR1 and CDR2 sequences are MNHEY and SMNVEV (reference sequence). Trimming cost V 10 bases and J 2 bases, with 12 bases left between them. CDR3 length: 12 amino acids.

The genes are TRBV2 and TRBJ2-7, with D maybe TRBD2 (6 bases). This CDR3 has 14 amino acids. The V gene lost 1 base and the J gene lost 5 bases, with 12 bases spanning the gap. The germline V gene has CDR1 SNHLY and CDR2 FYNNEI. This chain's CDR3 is CASSEVFRENEQYF. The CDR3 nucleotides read TGTGCCAGCAGTGAAGTATTCCGGGAGAACGAGCAGTACTTC.

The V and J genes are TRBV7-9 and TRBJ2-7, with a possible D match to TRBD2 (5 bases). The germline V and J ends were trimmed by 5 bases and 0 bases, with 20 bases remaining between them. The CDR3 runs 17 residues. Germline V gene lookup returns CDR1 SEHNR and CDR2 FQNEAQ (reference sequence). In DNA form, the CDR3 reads TGTGCCAGCAGCCCCCTGGGAGCAGGACCACGCTCCTACGAGCAGTACTTC. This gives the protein CASSPLGAGPRSYEQYF. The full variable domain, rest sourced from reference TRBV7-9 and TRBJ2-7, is DTGVSQNPRHKITKRGQNVTFRCDPISEHNRLYWYRQTLGQGPEFLTYFQNEAQLEKSRLLSDRFSAERPKGSFSTLEIQRTEQGDSAMYLCASSPLGAGPRSYEQYFGPGTRLTVT.

CDR3 sequence reads: CASSVRADYGYTF. CDR3 DNA: TGTGCCAGCAGCGTTAGGGCAGACTATGGCTACACCTTC. The V and J genes are TRBV9 and TRBJ1-2; D not certain. There are 13 residues in the CDR3. Trimming left V 2 bases short and J 3 bases short, with 8 bases between. Per the germline V gene, CDR1 is SGDLS and CDR2 is YYNGEE.

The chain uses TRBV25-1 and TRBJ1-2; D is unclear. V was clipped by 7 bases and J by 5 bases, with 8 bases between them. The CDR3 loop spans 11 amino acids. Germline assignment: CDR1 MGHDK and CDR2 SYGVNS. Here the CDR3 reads CASTSIYGYTF. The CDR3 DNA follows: TGTGCCAGCACTTCGATTTATGGCTACACCTTC.

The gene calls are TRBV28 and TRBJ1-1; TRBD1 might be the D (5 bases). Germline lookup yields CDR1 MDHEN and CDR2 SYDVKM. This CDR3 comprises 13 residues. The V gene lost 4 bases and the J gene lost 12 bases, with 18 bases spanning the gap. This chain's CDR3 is CASSSPSPRVPFF. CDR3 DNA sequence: TGTGCCAGCAGTTCCCCCTCTCCCAGGGTGCCTTTCTTT.

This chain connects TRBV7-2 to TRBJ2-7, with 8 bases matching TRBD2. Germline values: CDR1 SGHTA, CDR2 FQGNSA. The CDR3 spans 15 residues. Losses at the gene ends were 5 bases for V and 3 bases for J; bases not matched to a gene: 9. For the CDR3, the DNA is TGTGCCAGCAGCCCGGCAGCGGGGGTGGGCTACGAGCAGTACTTC. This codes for CASSPAAGVGYEQYF.

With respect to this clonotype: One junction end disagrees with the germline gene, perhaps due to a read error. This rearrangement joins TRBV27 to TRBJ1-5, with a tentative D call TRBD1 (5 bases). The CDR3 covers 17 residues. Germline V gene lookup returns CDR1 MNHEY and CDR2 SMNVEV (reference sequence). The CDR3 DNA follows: TGTGCCAGCCGTTTTACAGGATTCGGGCAGAGCAATCAGCCCCAGCATTTT. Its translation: CASRFTGFGQSNQPQHF.

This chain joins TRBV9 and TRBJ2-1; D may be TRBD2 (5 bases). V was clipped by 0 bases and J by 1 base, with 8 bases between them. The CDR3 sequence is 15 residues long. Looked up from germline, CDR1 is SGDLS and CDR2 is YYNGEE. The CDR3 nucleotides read TGTGCCAGCAGCGTAGGAGGGAGATCCTACAATGAGCAGTTCTTC. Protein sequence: CASSVGGRSYNEQFF.

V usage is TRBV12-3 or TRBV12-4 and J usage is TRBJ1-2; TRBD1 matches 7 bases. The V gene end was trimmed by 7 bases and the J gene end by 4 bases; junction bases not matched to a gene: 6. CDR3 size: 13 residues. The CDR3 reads CASKQTGTYGYTF. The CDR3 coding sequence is TGTGCCAGCAAGCAGACAGGGACCTATGGCTACACCTTC.

The CDR3 region is CSVWFERSTDTQYF. The DNA of the CDR3 is TGCAGCGTTTGGTTTGAGCGGAGCACAGATACGCAGTATTTT. The chain combines TRBV29-1 with TRBJ2-3; maybe TRBD2 (5 bases). The ends were cut back, 5 bases at V and 0 bases at J, with 12 bases in the middle. This CDR3 has 14 amino acids. The germline V gene has CDR1 SQVTM and CDR2 ANQGSEA.

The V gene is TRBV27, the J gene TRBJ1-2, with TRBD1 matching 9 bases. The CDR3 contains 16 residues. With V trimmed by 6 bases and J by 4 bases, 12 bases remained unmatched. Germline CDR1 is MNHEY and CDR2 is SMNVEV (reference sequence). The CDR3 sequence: CASRSVAGQGPYGYTF. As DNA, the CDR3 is TGTGCCAGCAGATCCGTCGCGGGACAGGGCCCCTATGGCTACACCTTC.

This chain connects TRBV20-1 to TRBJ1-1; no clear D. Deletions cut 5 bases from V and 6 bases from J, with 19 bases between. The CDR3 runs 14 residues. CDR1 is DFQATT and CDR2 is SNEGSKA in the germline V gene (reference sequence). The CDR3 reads CSAPRISGPPEAFF. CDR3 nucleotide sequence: TGCAGTGCTCCTCGCATTTCTGGGCCTCCTGAAGCTTTCTTT.

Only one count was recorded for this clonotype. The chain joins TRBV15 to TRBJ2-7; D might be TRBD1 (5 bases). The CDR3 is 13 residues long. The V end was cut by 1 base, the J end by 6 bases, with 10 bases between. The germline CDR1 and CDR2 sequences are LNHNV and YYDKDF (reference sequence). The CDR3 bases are TGTGCCACCAGCAGAGCCCCCCAGGGCGAGCAGTACTTC. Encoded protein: CATSRAPQGEQYF.

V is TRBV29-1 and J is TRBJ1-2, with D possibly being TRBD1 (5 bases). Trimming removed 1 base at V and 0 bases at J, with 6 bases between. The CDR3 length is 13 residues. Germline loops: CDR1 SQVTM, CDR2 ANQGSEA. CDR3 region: CSVEGGPNYGYTF. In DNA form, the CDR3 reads TGCAGCGTTGAAGGGGGCCCTAACTATGGCTACACCTTC. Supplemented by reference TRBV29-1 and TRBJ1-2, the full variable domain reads SAVISQKPSRDICQRGTSLTIQCQVDSQVTMMFWYRQQPGQSLTLIATANQGSEATYESGFVIDKFPISRPNLTFSTLTVSNMSPEDSSIYLCSVEGGPNYGYTFGSGTRLTVV.